A single sample is the source of the 7 T cell receptor beta chains below, sequenced in a study of shared clonotypes between healthy human individuals. Clones were read by immunoSEQ multiplex PCR, and TCRdb kept only the in-frame ones, dropping some. The sample shows some 1.4 million clones, more than 95% of them seen only once. Sample: naive CD4+ T cells sorted from blood. Sample subset: CD45RA+ positively selected. These TCRs come from a man aged 30 to 45 in good health.

The chain recombines TRBV10-1 with TRBJ2-3; 9 nucleotides align to TRBD2. Germline V CDR1 and CDR2: WNHNN, SYGVQD (reference sequence). The CDR3 totals 15 residues. The V and J ends lost 5 bases and 4 bases, in that order; junction bases with no gene match: 7. The CDR3 sequence: CASSFGSGSADTQYF. CDR3 bases: TGCGCCAGCAGTTTCGGTAGCGGGAGTGCAGATACGCAGTATTTT.

The gene calls are TRBV29-1 and TRBJ2-5, with unresolved D. The CDR3 runs 15 residues. Germline V lookup: CDR1 SQVTM, CDR2 ANQGSEA. V dropped 6 bases and J dropped 1 base, with 18 bases sitting between them. The CDR3 here is CSVRPTLLLQETQYF. The DNA for the CDR3 is TGCAGCGTCCGACCGACACTTCTACTCCAAGAGACCCAGTACTTC.

The V and J genes are TRBV18 and TRBJ2-2; D uncertain. The length of the CDR3 is 15 residues. Trimming pared 0 bases from V and 6 bases from J, leaving 11 bases between. The germline CDR1 and CDR2 sequences are KGHSH and LQKENI. In DNA, the CDR3 is TGTGCCAGCTCACCACCGAAAAGGATCGCCGGGGAGCTGTTTTTT. Translation: CASSPPKRIAGELFF.

The chain links TRBV2 to TRBJ2-2; D is unclear. Germline V gene sequence: CDR1 SNHLY, CDR2 FYNNEI. The CDR3 length is 12 residues. V lost 2 bases to trimming and J lost 7 bases, with 5 bases between them. CDR3 sequence (DNA): TGTGCCAGCAGTGAATGGGGCGGGGAGCTGTTTTTT. It encodes CASSEWGGELFF.

This chain joins TRBV28 and TRBJ2-2, with 8 positions matching TRBD2. The J segment lost 7 bases and the V segment lost 5 bases, leaving 12 bases of the junction unmatched. Germline CDR1 reads MDHEN; CDR2 reads SYDVKM. The length of the CDR3 is 16 residues. In DNA, the CDR3 is TGTGCCAGCAGTCGCGCGGGAGGCCTAAAAGGCGGGGAGCTGTTTTTT. It codes for CASSRAGGLKGGELFF.

This sequence joins TRBV9 and TRBJ1-3; a possible D gene is TRBD1 (6 bases). The germline V gene encodes CDR1 SGDLS and CDR2 YYNGEE. Trimming left V 0 bases short and J 4 bases short, with 11 bases between. The CDR3 has 15 amino acids. This CDR3 is CASSVEQGGGNTIYF. CDR3 bases: TGTGCCAGCAGCGTAGAACAGGGTGGGGGAAACACCATATATTTT.

Note on this clone: This sample also contains other DNA sequences that code for the same CDR3. The chain carries TRBV30 and TRBJ2-7; possible D gene TRBD2, 6 bases. There are 13 residues in the CDR3. The germline V gene encodes CDR1 GTSNPN and CDR2 SVGIG (reference sequence). Trimming cost V 2 bases and J 2 bases, with 10 bases left between them. The CDR3 protein is CAWSKGGAYEQYF. The CDR3 DNA reads TGTGCCTGGAGTAAGGGAGGTGCCTACGAGCAGTACTTC.